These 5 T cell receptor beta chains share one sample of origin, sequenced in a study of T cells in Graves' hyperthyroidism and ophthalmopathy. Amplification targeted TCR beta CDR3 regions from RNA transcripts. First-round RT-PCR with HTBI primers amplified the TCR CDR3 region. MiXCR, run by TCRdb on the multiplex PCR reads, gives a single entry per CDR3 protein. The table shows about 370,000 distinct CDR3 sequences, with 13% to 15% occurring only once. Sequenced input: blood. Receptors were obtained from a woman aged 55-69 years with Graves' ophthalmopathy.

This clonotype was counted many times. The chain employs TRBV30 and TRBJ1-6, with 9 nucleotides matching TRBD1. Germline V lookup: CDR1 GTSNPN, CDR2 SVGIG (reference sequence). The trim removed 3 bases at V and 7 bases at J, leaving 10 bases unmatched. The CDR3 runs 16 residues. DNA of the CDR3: TGTGCCTGGAGAGCCAGTGGGACAGGGTTGAATTCACCCCTCCACTTT. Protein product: CAWRASGTGLNSPLHF.

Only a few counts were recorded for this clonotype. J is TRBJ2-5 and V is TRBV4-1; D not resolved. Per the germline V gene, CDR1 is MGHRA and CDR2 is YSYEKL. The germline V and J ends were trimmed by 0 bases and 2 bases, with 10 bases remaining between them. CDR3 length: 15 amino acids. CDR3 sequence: CASSQDPYGQETQYF. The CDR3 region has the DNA TGCGCCAGCAGCCAAGATCCGTACGGACAAGAGACCCAGTACTTC.

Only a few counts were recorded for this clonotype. CDR3 DNA sequence: TGTGCCAGTGCCCTCTACAGGGGTCGGGGTGAGCAGTTCTTC. This translates into CASALYRGRGEQFF. The V gene is TRBV19, the J gene TRBJ2-1; 7 bases fit TRBD1. CDR3 length: 14 residues. V gave up 8 bases and J gave up 9 bases; unmatched junction bases: 13. CDR1 and CDR2 from the germline V gene are LNHDA and SQIVND (reference sequence).

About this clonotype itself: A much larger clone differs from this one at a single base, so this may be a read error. CDR3 region: CAGSLTGEAFF. CDR3 bases: TGTGCCGGCAGCTTGACAGGAGAAGCTTTCTTT. The chain links TRBV11-2 to TRBJ1-1; TRBD1 is a possible D gene (6 bases). The CDR3 runs to 11 residues. Germline loops: CDR1 SGHAT, CDR2 FQNNGV. The variable domain in full, completed from reference TRBV11-2 and TRBJ1-1, reads EAGVAQSPRYKIIEKRQSVAFWCNPISGHATLYWYQQILGQGPKLLIQFQNNGVVDDSQLPKDRFSAERLKGVDSTLKIQPAKLEDSAVYLCAGSLTGEAFFGQGTRLTVV.

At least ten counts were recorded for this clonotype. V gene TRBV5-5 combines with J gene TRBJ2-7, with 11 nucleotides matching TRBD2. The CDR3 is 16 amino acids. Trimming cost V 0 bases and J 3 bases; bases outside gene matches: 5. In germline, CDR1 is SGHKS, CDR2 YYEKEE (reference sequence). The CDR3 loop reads CASSLAWTSGFYEQYF. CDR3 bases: TGTGCCAGCAGCTTGGCGTGGACTAGCGGGTTCTACGAGCAGTACTTC.